This T cell receptor beta chain stems from a study of blood T cell repertoires in COVID-19. For the study at large: PBMCs, B-cell-depleted T cells, or T cells provided the cDNA or gDNA that made up the material.

Per the original data handling: The authors estimated nucleated cell counts from reference gene primer amplification. Repertoires were generated with immunoSEQ multiplex PCR, while TCRdb's copy carries only in-frame clones and drops some. The V and J calls and clone size come from that table; D and trimming were worked out from the DNA. The sample includes under 250,000 clones, around 81% of them seen just once. Participants came from about two dozen US areas, aged about 18 to 89 years. Cohorts were determined from participant-reported clinical history. The origin of this receptor is a woman aged 50 to 60 with acute COVID-19. Sequenced sample: PBMCs or T cells enriched from blood (not recorded which).

The DNA of the CDR3 is TGTGCCAGCAGTTTTGGGGGCCCGTCACCCCTCCACTTT. Translated, it gives CASSFGGPSPLHF. J is TRBJ1-6 and V is TRBV12-3 or TRBV12-4; perhaps TRBD1 as D (6 bases). This CDR3 has 13 residues. V lost 3 bases and J lost 10, with 10 bases in between.